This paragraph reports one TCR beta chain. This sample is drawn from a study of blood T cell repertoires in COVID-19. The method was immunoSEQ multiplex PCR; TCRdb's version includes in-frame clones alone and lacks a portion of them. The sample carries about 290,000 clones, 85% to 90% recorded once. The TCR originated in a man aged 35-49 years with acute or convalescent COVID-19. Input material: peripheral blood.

The CDR3 DNA reads TGTGCCAGCAGTCCGGGACAGGGAATCGATCAGCCCCAGCATTTT. Its protein is CASSPGQGIDQPQHF. V and J are TRBV5-5 and TRBJ1-5; 9 bases agree with TRBD1. This CDR3 region has 15 residues. Germline CDR1 is SGHKS and CDR2 is YYEKEE (reference sequence). After removal of 5 bases from V and 5 bases from J, the junction contained 8 bases not matched to a gene.